Listed below are T cell receptor beta chains from one sample, sequenced in a study of shared clonotypes between healthy human individuals. Measured with immunoSEQ multiplex PCR; TCRdb has only the in-frame clones, and not every one. The sample shows about 1 million clones, around 76% of them seen only once. Material for sequencing was memory CD4+ T cells sorted from blood. The receptors were sampled from a man between 18 and 29 years old in good health. Both conserved end residues are part of each CDR3.

>TRBV5-1
CASSFRQGYEQYF
>TRBV11-2
CASSLNVGATTYNEQFF
>TRBV11-2
CASSFYPGNTIYF
>TRBV2
CASGTQRGPYEQYF
>TRBV5-1
CASSFGRGSKGYGYTF
>TRBV5-8
CASSGPGQGIEKLFF
>TRBV5-6
CASSSLRDRVAGELFF
>TRBV7-6
CASAPGTNTGELFF
>TRBV6-5
CASRVGVEGDSPLHF
>TRBV18
CASSQGQGSYGYTF
>TRBV11-2
CASSLQGYEQYF
>TRBV5-6
CASSSGKVGLGNTIYF
>TRBV19
CASSNAVNYGYTF
>TRBV5-1
CASSLDGSYEQYF
>TRBV28
CASSLQGEVQPQHF